A selection of T cell receptor beta chains follows, all from one sample in a study of lymphopenia after photon versus proton radiotherapy. Sequencing was performed with immunoSEQ multiplex PCR; in TCRdb, only in-frame clones are kept and a portion is missing. The sample contains around 150,000 clones, 88% of which appear only once. The sequencing used peripheral blood, collected from a patient treated with photon-based radiotherapy. Source of these receptors: a man aged 50-60 years with gastric cancer. Both conserved end residues are part of each CDR3. D genes are given only for firm matches. Where a row states a size, it is once, few, many or the class of an expanded clone; other rows omit it.

cdr3_length	clone_size	d_call	v_call	j_call	cdr3_aa	cdr3_nt
15	NA	TRBD1	TRBV7-2	TRBJ1-1	CASSLQGALNTEAFF	TGTGCCAGCAGCTTGCAGGGGGCCCTGAACACTGAAGCTTTCTTT
18	NA	NA	TRBV4-2	TRBJ2-1	CASSQEGSLAISHNEQFF	TGTGCCAGCAGCCAAGAGGGGAGCCTAGCTATTTCCCACAATGAGCAGTTCTTC
14	NA	NA	TRBV4-3	TRBJ1-5	CASSQEPDNQPQHF	TGCGCCAGCAGCCAAGAACCGGACAATCAGCCCCAGCATTTT
15	NA	NA	TRBV19	TRBJ1-2	CASSIDPPPRNGYTF	TGTGCCAGTAGTATAGATCCTCCCCCCCGGAATGGCTACACCTTC
13	NA	NA	TRBV28	TRBJ2-7	CASSFQYAYEQYF	TGTGCCAGCAGTTTTCAGTATGCCTACGAGCAGTACTTC
15	NA	TRBD1	TRBV6-5	TRBJ2-3	CASRPTGGGSDTQYF	TGTGCCAGCAGGCCTACAGGGGGTGGCTCAGATACGCAGTATTTT
15	NA	TRBD1	TRBV19	TRBJ1-2	CASSTNRGLNYGYTF	TGTGCCAGTAGTACGAACAGGGGGCTTAACTATGGCTACACCTTC
15	NA	NA	TRBV18	TRBJ1-1	CASSPRTVTNTEAFF	TGTGCCAGCTCACCGCGGACAGTTACGAACACTGAAGCTTTCTTT
12	NA	TRBD1	TRBV5-1	TRBJ2-3	CASSTGQGSQYF	TGCGCCAGCAGCACCGGACAGGGCTCGCAGTATTTT
14	few	NA	TRBV5-1	TRBJ2-7	CASSLPTGSYEQYF	TGCGCCAGCAGCTTACCGACGGGATCCTACGAGCAGTACTTC
14	NA	NA	TRBV5-4	TRBJ2-1	CASSLGEGWDEQFF	TGTGCCAGCAGCTTGGGGGAAGGGTGGGATGAGCAGTTCTTC
20	NA	NA	TRBV14	TRBJ1-2	CASSQGILSRSSDGGYGYTF	TGTGCCAGCAGCCAAGGGATCCTTAGTCGGTCGAGCGACGGGGGCTATGGCTACACCTTC
11	NA	NA	TRBV2	TRBJ1-3	CASSERNTIYF	TGTGCCAGCAGTGAACGAAACACCATATATTTT
17	NA	TRBD2	TRBV18	TRBJ2-2	CASSPPNSGSLTGELFF	TGTGCCAGCTCACCACCGAATAGCGGGAGTTTGACCGGGGAGCTGTTTTTT
13	once	NA	TRBV7-9	TRBJ1-1	CASSPNMNTEAFF	TGTGCCAGCAGCCCCAACATGAACACTGAAGCTTTCTTT
15	NA	TRBD1	TRBV19	TRBJ1-1	CASSQTGGSNTEAFF	TGTGCCAGTAGCCAAACAGGGGGATCGAACACTGAAGCTTTCTTT
16	NA	TRBD2	TRBV18	TRBJ2-1	CASSPILTSGSNEQFF	TGTGCCAGCTCACCCATCCTGACTAGCGGGAGCAATGAGCAGTTCTTC
16	NA	TRBD1	TRBV5-6	TRBJ1-1	CASSLYEGGADTEAFF	TGTGCCAGCAGCTTATATGAAGGGGGCGCGGACACTGAAGCTTTCTTT
16	NA	TRBD2	TRBV4-1	TRBJ2-7	CASSQEPSGEGYEQYF	TGCGCCAGCAGCCAAGAACCGAGCGGGGAGGGCTACGAGCAGTACTTC
13	NA	NA	TRBV30	TRBJ2-2	CAWGRGGTGELFF	TGTGCCTGGGGTAGGGGGGGCACCGGGGAGCTGTTTTTT
15	NA	NA	TRBV11-3	TRBJ1-3	CASSFGGAMGNTIYF	TGTGCCAGCAGCTTCGGCGGGGCCATGGGAAACACCATATATTTT
14	NA	TRBD1	TRBV13	TRBJ1-1	CASSLGQGWTEAFF	TGTGCCAGCAGCCTTGGACAGGGGTGGACTGAAGCTTTCTTT
11	NA	NA	TRBV6-1	TRBJ2-4	CASSEEQGRFF	TGTGCCAGCAGTGAAGAACAGGGACGGTTCTTC
16	NA	NA	TRBV28	TRBJ1-4	CASSFAGRGTNEKLFF	TGTGCCAGCAGTTTCGCAGGGCGGGGGACTAATGAAAAACTGTTTTTT
14	NA	NA	TRBV5-1	TRBJ1-1	CASSLAVGGTEAFF	TGCGCCAGCAGCTTGGCCGTTGGGGGCACTGAAGCTTTCTTT
13	NA	TRBD1	TRBV9	TRBJ2-1	CASSVAGTAEQFF	TGTGCCAGCAGCGTAGCCGGGACAGCTGAGCAGTTCTTC
15	once	TRBD1	TRBV7-2	TRBJ2-7	CASSRTGTVTYEQYF	TGTGCCAGCAGTCGAACCGGGACAGTTACCTACGAGCAGTACTTC
15	NA	NA	TRBV6-4	TRBJ2-1	CASSPGLFSYNEQFF	TGTGCCAGCAGTCCCGGACTATTCAGCTACAATGAGCAGTTCTTC
12	NA	NA	TRBV6-6	TRBJ2-7	CASSSSAYEQYF	TGTGCCAGCAGTTCCAGCGCCTACGAGCAGTACTTC
16	NA	NA	TRBV6-1	TRBJ2-3	CASSERGAVSTDTQYF	TGTGCCAGCAGTGAAAGAGGGGCGGTTAGCACAGATACGCAGTATTTT
15	NA	TRBD1	TRBV5-1	TRBJ1-3	CASSLVQGSGNTIYF	TGCGCCAGCAGCTTGGTACAGGGGTCCGGAAACACCATATATTTT
17	NA	NA	TRBV16	TRBJ1-3	CASSQSFVDLSGNTIYF	TGTGCCAGCAGCCAATCTTTCGTTGACCTCTCTGGAAACACCATATATTTT
15	NA	NA	TRBV18	TRBJ2-7	CASSPLDVNIGEQYF	TGTGCCAGCTCACCACTCGACGTTAACATTGGCGAGCAGTACTTC
14	NA	NA	TRBV7-9	TRBJ1-2	CASSLNGVFEGYTF	TGTGCCAGCAGCTTGAATGGGGTATTTGAAGGCTACACCTTC
17	few	NA	TRBV28	TRBJ2-7	CASSSTGRKGGSAEQYF	TGTGCCAGCAGTTCGACGGGACGGAAGGGAGGATCGGCCGAGCAGTACTTC